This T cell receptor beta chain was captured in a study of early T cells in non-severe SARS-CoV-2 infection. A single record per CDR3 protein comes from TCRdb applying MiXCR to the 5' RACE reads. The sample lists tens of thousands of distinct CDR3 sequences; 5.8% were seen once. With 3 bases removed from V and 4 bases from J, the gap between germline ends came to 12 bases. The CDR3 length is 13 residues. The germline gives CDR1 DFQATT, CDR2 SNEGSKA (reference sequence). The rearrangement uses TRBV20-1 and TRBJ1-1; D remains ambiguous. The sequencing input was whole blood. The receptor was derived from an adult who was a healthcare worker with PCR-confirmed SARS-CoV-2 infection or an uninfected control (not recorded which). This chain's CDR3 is CSASRGTSTEAFF. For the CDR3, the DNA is TGCAGTGCTAGCCGGGGTACGAGCACTGAAGCTTTCTTT.